What follows is one TCR beta chain and its context. What it binds is unknown. The data originate from a study of T cell responses to AZD1222 COVID-19 vaccine. In the study overall: Some second doses came at about 4 weeks and others at about 12 weeks; these were pooled. Findings of the study overall: Unmutated variant regions are reportedly targeted by nearly half of spike-specific TCRs. Just six AZD1222 recipients were seropositive at baseline. Spike-specific TCR breadth and depth rose after two AZD1222 doses.

V gave up 6 bases and J gave up 4 bases, with 7 bases separating them. The CDR3 loop spans 11 amino acids. Here immunoSEQ multiplex PCR was the method, and the copy in TCRdb shows in-frame clones only, minus some. The repertoire includes 100,000 to 140,000 clones, roughly 90% of them detected once, and around 6.7% sits in the top ten. The rearrangement uses TRBV12-3 or TRBV12-4 and TRBJ2-7; D is tentatively TRBD1 or TRBD2 (5 bases each). The receptor was derived from an adult in good health. The source was peripheral blood, collected on day 0 of AZD1222 vaccination. The CDR3 protein is CASRRGYEQYF. The CDR3 region has the DNA TGTGCCAGCAGGAGGGGTTACGAGCAGTACTTC.